The present TCR beta chain was sequenced within a study of blood T cell repertoires in COVID-19. For the study at large: In each case, the material was cDNA or gDNA derived from T cells, B-cell-depleted T cells, or PBMCs.

Germline CDR1 and CDR2: LGHNA and YNFKEQ. The CDR3 has 16 amino acids. Losses at the gene ends were 1 base for V and 1 base for J; bases not matched to a gene: 5. The repertoire was sequenced with immunoSEQ multiplex PCR; TCRdb's copy has only in-frame clones and lacks some. In the table there are about 290,000 clones, 75% to 90% of which are singletons. The rearrangement uses TRBV4-2 and TRBJ2-7, with 9 bases aligning to TRBD2. Specimen: PBMCs or T cells enriched from blood (not recorded which). The sequence derives from a woman aged 40 to 50 who had recovered from COVID-19. DNA of the CDR3: TGTGCCAGCAGCCAAGTTGCTAGCGGGGCATCCTACGAGCAGTACTTC. The encoded protein is CASSQVASGASYEQYF.